These T cell receptor beta chains were read from a single sample in a study of blood T cell repertoires in COVID-19. Profiled with immunoSEQ multiplex PCR; TCRdb holds only in-frame clones, not every one. The profile shows about 480,000 clones, over 75% of them singletons. Sequenced: PBMCs or T cells enriched from blood (not recorded which). Source of these receptors: a woman between 35 and 50 years old who had recovered from COVID-19. Both conserved end residues are part of each CDR3. Fields, in order: J gene, V gene, CDR3 protein.

j_gene: TRBJ1-6
v_gene: TRBV19
CDR3aa: CASSRRTEVQRSPLHF

j_gene: TRBJ2-6
v_gene: TRBV11-2
CDR3aa: CASSLLGPAGANVLTF

j_gene: TRBJ1-3
v_gene: TRBV19
CDR3aa: CASSIFGSGNTIYF

j_gene: TRBJ1-1
v_gene: TRBV13
CDR3aa: CASSIITGGNTEAFF

j_gene: TRBJ1-3
v_gene: TRBV30
CDR3aa: CAWSWGEATFLNSGNTIYF

j_gene: TRBJ2-1
v_gene: TRBV15
CDR3aa: CATSRDLQREVVDEQFF

j_gene: TRBJ2-7
v_gene: TRBV19
CDR3aa: CASSSWTGRASYEQYF

j_gene: TRBJ1-1
v_gene: TRBV7-8
CDR3aa: CASSLTGGVAEAFF

j_gene: TRBJ1-2
v_gene: TRBV6-5
CDR3aa: CASRADSNYGYTF

j_gene: TRBJ2-5
v_gene: TRBV27
CDR3aa: CASRAGVETQYF

j_gene: TRBJ1-2
v_gene: TRBV18
CDR3aa: CASSGTGDGYTF

j_gene: TRBJ1-5
v_gene: TRBV5-4
CDR3aa: CASSLGPGPQHF

j_gene: TRBJ1-5
v_gene: TRBV24-1
CDR3aa: CATSDPTGSTNQPQHF

j_gene: TRBJ2-7
v_gene: TRBV7-6
CDR3aa: CASSLATSGRQHEQYF

j_gene: TRBJ1-1
v_gene: TRBV12-3/TRBV12-4
CDR3aa: CASSSGPEAFF

j_gene: TRBJ1-1
v_gene: TRBV7-9
CDR3aa: CASSLEGDTEAFF

j_gene: TRBJ2-5
v_gene: TRBV5-6
CDR3aa: CASSSQGLAGVETQYF

j_gene: TRBJ1-2
v_gene: TRBV19
CDR3aa: CASSSPQGANYGYTF

j_gene: TRBJ1-3
v_gene: TRBV5-1
CDR3aa: CASSLDTRNTIYF

j_gene: TRBJ1-5
v_gene: TRBV7-2
CDR3aa: CASSLEGGGNQPQHF

j_gene: TRBJ1-5
v_gene: TRBV20-1
CDR3aa: CSASGQPNQPQHF

j_gene: TRBJ2-2
v_gene: TRBV19
CDR3aa: CASSPGTGVGELFF

j_gene: TRBJ1-3
v_gene: TRBV4-3
CDR3aa: CASSHTNPQTRSGNTIYF

j_gene: TRBJ2-7
v_gene: TRBV5-1
CDR3aa: CASSLDTPRYEQYF

j_gene: TRBJ1-2
v_gene: TRBV6-4
CDR3aa: CASSSHREGLDGYTF

j_gene: TRBJ1-4
v_gene: TRBV5-1
CDR3aa: CASSQGQGHTGEKLFF

j_gene: TRBJ2-1
v_gene: TRBV5-1
CDR3aa: CASSPDSGKVYNEQFF

j_gene: TRBJ2-3
v_gene: TRBV7-9
CDR3aa: CASSWSPDTQYF

j_gene: TRBJ1-1
v_gene: TRBV5-1
CDR3aa: CASSPPPNTEAFF

j_gene: TRBJ1-1
v_gene: TRBV18
CDR3aa: CASSLGGQGRTEAFF

j_gene: TRBJ2-7
v_gene: TRBV19
CDR3aa: CASSQTGYEQYF

j_gene: TRBJ2-1
v_gene: TRBV25-1
CDR3aa: CASSGGGTSGIGHEQFF

j_gene: TRBJ1-4
v_gene: TRBV9
CDR3aa: CASSPGPRGEKLFF

j_gene: TRBJ2-3
v_gene: TRBV2
CDR3aa: CASSESGRGLDTQYF

j_gene: TRBJ2-7
v_gene: TRBV27
CDR3aa: CASSLIGSSYEQYF

j_gene: TRBJ2-5
v_gene: TRBV4-1
CDR3aa: CASSQETKQETQYF

j_gene: TRBJ1-5
v_gene: TRBV4-3
CDR3aa: CASSQEHDMGNQPQHF

j_gene: TRBJ1-4
v_gene: TRBV4-1
CDR3aa: CASSQVGGAFMSEKLFF

j_gene: TRBJ2-3
v_gene: TRBV28
CDR3aa: CASSFPLAGAGADTQYF

j_gene: TRBJ2-4
v_gene: TRBV5-4
CDR3aa: CASSLAGQGANIQYF

j_gene: TRBJ1-6
v_gene: TRBV12-5
CDR3aa: CASGLEPQGGSPLHF

j_gene: TRBJ2-3
v_gene: TRBV29-1
CDR3aa: CSETVGTSWTDTQYF

j_gene: TRBJ2-1
v_gene: TRBV27
CDR3aa: CASSLSRLTEQFF

j_gene: TRBJ1-4
v_gene: TRBV9
CDR3aa: CASSDRPVGHSTRLFF

j_gene: TRBJ1-3
v_gene: TRBV6-2/TRBV6-3
CDR3aa: CASSYSTYREPGNTIYF

j_gene: TRBJ2-1
v_gene: TRBV5-1
CDR3aa: CASSYSTGNEQFF

j_gene: TRBJ2-1
v_gene: TRBV6-5
CDR3aa: CASSSRTSGPEVEQFF

j_gene: TRBJ1-2
v_gene: TRBV19
CDR3aa: CASNGTGGKRYGYTF

j_gene: TRBJ1-2
v_gene: TRBV6-6
CDR3aa: CASSPGTAEANYGYTF